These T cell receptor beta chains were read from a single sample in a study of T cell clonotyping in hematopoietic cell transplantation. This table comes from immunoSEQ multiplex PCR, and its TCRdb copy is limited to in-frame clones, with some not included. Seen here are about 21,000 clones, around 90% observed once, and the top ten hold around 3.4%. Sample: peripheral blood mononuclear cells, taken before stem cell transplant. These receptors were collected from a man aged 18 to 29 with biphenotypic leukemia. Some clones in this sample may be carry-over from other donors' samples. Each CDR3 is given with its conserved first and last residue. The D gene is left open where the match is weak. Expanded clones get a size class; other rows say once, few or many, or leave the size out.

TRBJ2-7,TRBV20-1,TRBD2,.,TGCAGTGCTGAACTAGCGATCGAGCAGTACTTC,CSAELAIEQYF
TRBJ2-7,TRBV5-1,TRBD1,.,TGCGCCCGCCACAGGGGCCCTATAGTCTTCTACGAGCAGTACTTC,CARHRGPIVFYEQYF
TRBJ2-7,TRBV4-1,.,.,TGCGCCAGCAGCCAAATGGGAGGCTACGAGCAGTACTTC,CASSQMGGYEQYF
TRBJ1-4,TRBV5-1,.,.,TGCGCCAGCGCTACAGGGTCGACTAATGAAAAACTGTTTTTT,CASATGSTNEKLFF
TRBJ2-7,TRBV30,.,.,TGTGCCTGGAGTGTACGAGGGAGCCCGCTCGAGCAGTACTTC,CAWSVRGSPLEQYF
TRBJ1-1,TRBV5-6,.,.,TGTGCCATGCCCGCCCGACACGGCAAGAACACTGAAGCTTTCTTT,CAMPARHGKNTEAFF
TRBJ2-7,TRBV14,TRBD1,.,TGTGCCAGCAGTCCCGTGCAGGGGGTGTTCTACGAGCAGTACTTC,CASSPVQGVFYEQYF
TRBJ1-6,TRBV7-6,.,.,TGTGCCAGCAGCTTAGGCGGGACTTATAATTCACCCCTCCACTTT,CASSLGGTYNSPLHF
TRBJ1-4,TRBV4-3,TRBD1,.,TGCGCCAGCAGCCAAGGAACAGGGGATAATGAAAAACTGTTTTTT,CASSQGTGDNEKLFF
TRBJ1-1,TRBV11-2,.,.,TGTGCCAGCAGCCTAGGGAGGATCTTTCGGCCGAACACTGAAGCTTTCTTT,CASSLGRIFRPNTEAFF
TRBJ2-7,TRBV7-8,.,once,TGTGCCAGCAGCTTAGCGGCCGGAAACTACGAGCAGTACTTC,CASSLAAGNYEQYF
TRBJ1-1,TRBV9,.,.,TGTGCCAGCAGCGCAATGACAATGATGAACACTGAAGCTTTCTTT,CASSAMTMMNTEAFF
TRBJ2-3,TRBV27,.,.,TGTGCCAGCAGTTTTGTGCGGGAAAGGTGGTTAGATACGCAGTATTTT,CASSFVRERWLDTQYF
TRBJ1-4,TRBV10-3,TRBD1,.,TGTGCCGCCGGGGACAGTAATGAAAAACTGTTTTTT,CAAGDSNEKLFF
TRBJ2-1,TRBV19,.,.,TGTGCCAGTAAAGTTCGGGGTGCGAATGAGCAGTTCTTC,CASKVRGANEQFF
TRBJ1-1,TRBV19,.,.,TGTGCCAGTAGTAGTTTTCGGAACACTGAAGCTTTCTTT,CASSSFRNTEAFF
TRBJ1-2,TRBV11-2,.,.,TGTGCCAGCAGCCCCAACCTAGACTATGGCTACACCTTC,CASSPNLDYGYTF
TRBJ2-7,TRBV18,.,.,TGTGCCAGCTCACCTAATGGGGATTTCTACGAGCAGTACTTC,CASSPNGDFYEQYF
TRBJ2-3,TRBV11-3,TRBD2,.,TGTGCCAGCAGCAAACAGGGACTAGCGGGAGGCGCAGATACGCAGTATTTT,CASSKQGLAGGADTQYF
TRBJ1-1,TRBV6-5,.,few,TGTGCCAGCAGTTCCTTCCAACTCGGGAACACTGAAGCTTTCTTT,CASSSFQLGNTEAFF
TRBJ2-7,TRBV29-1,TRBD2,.,TGCAGCGTTGAGGGATGGCGGGAGGGCCCATACGAGCAGTACTTC,CSVEGWREGPYEQYF
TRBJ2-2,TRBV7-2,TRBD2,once,TGTGCCAGCAGCTTTTTAGCGGGAGGTGGCACCGGGGAGCTGTTTTTT,CASSFLAGGGTGELFF
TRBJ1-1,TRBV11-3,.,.,TGTGCCAGCAGCAGCTGGGGGACACTGAAGAACACTGAAGCTTTCTTT,CASSSWGTLKNTEAFF
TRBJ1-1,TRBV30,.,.,TGTGCCTGGAGCCAAGGGGGTTACACTGAAGCTTTCTTT,CAWSQGGYTEAFF
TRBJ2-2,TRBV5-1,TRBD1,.,TGCGCCAGCAGCTTGGGTACAGGGGCGAACACCGGGGAGCTGTTTTTT,CASSLGTGANTGELFF
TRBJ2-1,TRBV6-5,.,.,TGTGCCAGCAGTTACGGACCTCCCAATGAGCAGTTCTTC,CASSYGPPNEQFF
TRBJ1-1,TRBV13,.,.,TGTGCCAGCAGCTCACAGGGTCTCCCTGAAGCTTTCTTT,CASSSQGLPEAFF
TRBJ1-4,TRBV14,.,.,TGTGCCAGCAGCCCGGGGGGCGCAAATGAAAAACTGTTTTTT,CASSPGGANEKLFF
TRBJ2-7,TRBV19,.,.,TGTGCCAGTAGTCGGCTAGCCTACGAGCAGTACTTC,CASSRLAYEQYF